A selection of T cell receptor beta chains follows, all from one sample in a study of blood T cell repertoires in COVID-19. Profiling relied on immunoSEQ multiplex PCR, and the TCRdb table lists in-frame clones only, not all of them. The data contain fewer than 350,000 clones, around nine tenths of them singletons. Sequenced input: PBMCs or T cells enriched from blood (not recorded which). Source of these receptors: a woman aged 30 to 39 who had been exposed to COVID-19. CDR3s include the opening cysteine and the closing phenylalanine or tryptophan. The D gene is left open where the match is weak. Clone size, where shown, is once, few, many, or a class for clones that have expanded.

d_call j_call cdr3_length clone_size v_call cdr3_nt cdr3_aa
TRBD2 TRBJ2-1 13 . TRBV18 TGTGCCAGCTCACCGGGACTAGCGAGTGAGCAGTTCTTC CASSPGLASEQFF
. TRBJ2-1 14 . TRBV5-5 TGTGCCAGCAGCCACCGGGGAGACTACAATGAGCAGTTCTTC CASSHRGDYNEQFF
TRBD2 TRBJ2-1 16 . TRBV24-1 TGTGCCACCAGTGACCCGGGTCTAGCGGGGGTCGATGAGCAGTTCTTC CATSDPGLAGVDEQFF
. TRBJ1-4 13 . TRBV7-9 TGTGCCAGCAGCTTAGAGGGGGATGAAAAACTGTTTTTT CASSLEGDEKLFF
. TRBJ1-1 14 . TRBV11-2 TGTGCCAGCAGCTTAGACCCGTCTGACACTGAAGCTTTCTTT CASSLDPSDTEAFF
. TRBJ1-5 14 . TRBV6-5 TGTGCCAGCAGTTATACCGGAGGTGATCAGCCCCAGCATTTT CASSYTGGDQPQHF
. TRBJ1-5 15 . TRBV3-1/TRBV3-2 TGTGCCAGCAGCCACGGGAGGGGGGCTGGTCAGCCCCAGCATTTT CASSHGRGAGQPQHF
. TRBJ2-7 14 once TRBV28 TGTGCCAGCAGTGCCCCGAAGAGCTCCTACGAGCAGTACTTC CASSAPKSSYEQYF
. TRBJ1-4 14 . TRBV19 TGTGCCACCAGAGATGAGGCCACTAATGAAAAACTGTTTTTT CATRDEATNEKLFF
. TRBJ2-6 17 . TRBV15 TGTGCCACCAGCAGAGAAGAGGCGGACTCTGGGGCCAACGTCCTGACTTTC CATSREEADSGANVLTF
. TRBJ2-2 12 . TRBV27 TGTGCCAGCAGTCTCAACACCGGGGAGCTGTTTTTT CASSLNTGELFF
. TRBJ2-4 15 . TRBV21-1 TGTGCCAGCAGCAGACAGGGTTCGTTGGAGAACATTCAGTACTTC CASSRQGSLENIQYF
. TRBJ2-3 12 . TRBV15 TGTGCCACCTCGACTGTCACAGATACGCAGTATTTT CATSTVTDTQYF
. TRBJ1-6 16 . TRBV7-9 TGTGCCAGCAGCTTTTCGGGGGGCGCCTATAATTCACCCCTCCACTTT CASSFSGGAYNSPLHF
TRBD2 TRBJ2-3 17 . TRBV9 TGTGCCAGCAGCGGGAGGGCTAGCGGAACCTCTCCAGATACGCAGTATTTT CASSGRASGTSPDTQYF
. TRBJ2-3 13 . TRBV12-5 TGTGCTAGTGGTTTGGTAGGGAGAGATACGCAGTATTTT CASGLVGRDTQYF
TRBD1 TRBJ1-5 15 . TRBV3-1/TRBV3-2 TGTGCCAGCAGCCAAGGACAGGGGTTTTTACAGCCCCAGCATTTT CASSQGQGFLQPQHF
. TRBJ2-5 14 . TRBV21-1 TGTGCCAGCAACCCAGGTGTTATTCGAGAGACCCAGTACTTC CASNPGVIRETQYF
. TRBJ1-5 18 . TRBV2 TGTGCCAGCAGTGAAGGAGGGTTTAGAGTTTATAGCAATCAGCCCCAGCATTTT CASSEGGFRVYSNQPQHF
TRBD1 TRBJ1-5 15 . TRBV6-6 TGTGCCAGCAGTTACCCCGACAGGGTCAATCAGCCCCAGCATTTT CASSYPDRVNQPQHF
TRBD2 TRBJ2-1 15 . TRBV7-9 TGTGCCAGCAGAACTAGCGGGAGCTCCTACAATGAGCAGTTCTTC CASRTSGSSYNEQFF
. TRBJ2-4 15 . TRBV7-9 TGTGCCAGCAGCCCCCTCCTCGACAGGAAGGACATTCAGTACTTC CASSPLLDRKDIQYF
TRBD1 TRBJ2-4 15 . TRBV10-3 TGTGCCATCAGCGCAGGGGGCGCGACCAAAAACATTCAGTACTTC CAISAGGATKNIQYF
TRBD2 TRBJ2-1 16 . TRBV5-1 TGCGCCAGCAGCTTGCAGGACGCGGGAGGGCCCCATGAGCAGTTCTTC CASSLQDAGGPHEQFF
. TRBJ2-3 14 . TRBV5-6 TGTGCCAGCAGCTTAGTTAGCAGCACAGATACGCAGTATTTT CASSLVSSTDTQYF
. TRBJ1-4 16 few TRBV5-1 TGCGCCAGCAGCTTGGTACTCGGGGAGCCGAGTGAAAAACTGTTTTTT CASSLVLGEPSEKLFF
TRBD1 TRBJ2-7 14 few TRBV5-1 TGCGCCAGCAGGGCAGGGGGACAGGGGTACGAGCAGTACTTC CASRAGGQGYEQYF
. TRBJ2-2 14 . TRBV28 TGTGCCAGCAGCCCCCACACCGACACCGGGGAGCTGTTTTTT CASSPHTDTGELFF
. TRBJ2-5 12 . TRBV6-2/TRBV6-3 TGTGCCAGCAGCCGCTATCGAGAGACCCAGTACTTC CASSRYRETQYF
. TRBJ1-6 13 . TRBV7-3 TGTGCCAGCAGCTTGGGGGGAAGTTCACCCCTCCACTTT CASSLGGSSPLHF
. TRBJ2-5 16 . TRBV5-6 TGTGCCAGCACAAAGGACAGTGGATTATTCCAAGAGACCCAGTACTTC CASTKDSGLFQETQYF
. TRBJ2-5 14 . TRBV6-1 TGTGCCAGCAGTGAGGGGTGGGGGGAGGAGACCCAGTACTTC CASSEGWGEETQYF
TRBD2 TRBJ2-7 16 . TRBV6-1 TGTGCCAGCAGTGGGGGACTAGCGGGTTACTCCTACGAGCAGTACTTC CASSGGLAGYSYEQYF
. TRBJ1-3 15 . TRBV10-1 TGCGCCAGCAGCCCGGGGTCAGGCTCTGGAAACACCATATATTTT CASSPGSGSGNTIYF
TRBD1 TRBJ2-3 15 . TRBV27 TGTGCCAGCAGTTTCCGACAGGGGGGTAAGGATACGCAGTATTTT CASSFRQGGKDTQYF
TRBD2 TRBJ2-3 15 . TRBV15 TGTGCCACCAGCAACAGCGGGAGGGATACAGATACGCAGTATTTT CATSNSGRDTDTQYF
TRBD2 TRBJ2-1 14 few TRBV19 TGTGCCAGTAGCCGACTAGCCTCTGGGGATGAGCAGTTCTTC CASSRLASGDEQFF
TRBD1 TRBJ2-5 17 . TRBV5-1 TGCGCCAGCAGCTTGGTCCTTCCTGACAGGGGGCAAGAGACCCAGTACTTC CASSLVLPDRGQETQYF
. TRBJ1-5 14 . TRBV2 TGTGCCAGCGCAATAACGGGGGGGGATCAGCCCCAGCATTTT CASAITGGDQPQHF
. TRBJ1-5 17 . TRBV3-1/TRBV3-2 TGTGCCAGCAGCCCAGAGGGGCCGGGGGTGAGCAATCAGCCCCAGCATTTT CASSPEGPGVSNQPQHF
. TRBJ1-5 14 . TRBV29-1 TGCAGCGTTGGAGGGTGGAATAGCAATCAGCCCCAGCATTTT CSVGGWNSNQPQHF
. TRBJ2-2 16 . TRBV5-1 TGCGCCAGCAGCTTGGTCGGTCGGTTGAACACCGGGGAGCTGTTTTTT CASSLVGRLNTGELFF
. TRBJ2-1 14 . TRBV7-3 TGTGCCAGCAGCCCACAGGGCTCCTACAATGAGCAGTTCTTC CASSPQGSYNEQFF
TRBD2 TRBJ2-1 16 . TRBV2 TGTGCCAGCGGGACTAGCGGGAGGTTAATACACAATGAGCAGTTCTTC CASGTSGRLIHNEQFF
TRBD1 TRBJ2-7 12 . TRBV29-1 TGCAGCGCTTTGCAGGGGGCGTACGAGCAGTACTTC CSALQGAYEQYF
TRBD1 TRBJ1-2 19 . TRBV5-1 TGCGCCAGCAGCTTCGCTGCCGGGACAGGGGGACGGCTTAACTATGGCTACACCTTC CASSFAAGTGGRLNYGYTF
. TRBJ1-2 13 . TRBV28 TGTGCCAGCAGCTCGGGGGGGAACTATGGCTACACCTTC CASSSGGNYGYTF
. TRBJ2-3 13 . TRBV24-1 TGTGCCACCAGACCTCAGGGGACAGATACGCAGTATTTT CATRPQGTDTQYF
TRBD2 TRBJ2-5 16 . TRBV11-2 TGTGCCAGCAGCTTTCGACTAGCAGAAACGGGAGAGACCCAGTACTTC CASSFRLAETGETQYF
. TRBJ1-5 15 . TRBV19 TGTGCCAGTAGACTCGTGGACACTAGCAATCAGCCCCAGCATTTT CASRLVDTSNQPQHF
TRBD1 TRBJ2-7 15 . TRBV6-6 TGTGCCAGCAGCCGATTGGGCGGGACAGGGCGCGAGCAGTACTTC CASSRLGGTGREQYF
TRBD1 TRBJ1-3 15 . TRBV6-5 TGTGCCAGCCGGGGACAGGGAGTCTCTGGAAACACCATATATTTT CASRGQGVSGNTIYF
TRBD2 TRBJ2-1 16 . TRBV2 TGTGCCAGCACCCCTTCGCGGGAGGGCCGGGGCCTTGAGCAGTTCTTC CASTPSREGRGLEQFF